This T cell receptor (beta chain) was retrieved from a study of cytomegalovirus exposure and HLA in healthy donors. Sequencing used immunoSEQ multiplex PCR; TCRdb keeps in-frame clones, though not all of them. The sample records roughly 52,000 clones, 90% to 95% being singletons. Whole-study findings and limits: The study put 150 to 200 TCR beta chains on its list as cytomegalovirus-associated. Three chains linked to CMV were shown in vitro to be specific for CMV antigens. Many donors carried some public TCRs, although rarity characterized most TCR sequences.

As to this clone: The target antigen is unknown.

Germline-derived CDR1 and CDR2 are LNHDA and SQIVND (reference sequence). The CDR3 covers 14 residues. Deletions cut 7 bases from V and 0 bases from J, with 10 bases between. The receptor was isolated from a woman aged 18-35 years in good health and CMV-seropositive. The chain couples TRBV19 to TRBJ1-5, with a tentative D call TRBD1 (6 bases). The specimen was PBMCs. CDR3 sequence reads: CASKQGHSNQPQHF. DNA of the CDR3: TGTGCCAGTAAACAGGGACATAGCAATCAGCCCCAGCATTTT.